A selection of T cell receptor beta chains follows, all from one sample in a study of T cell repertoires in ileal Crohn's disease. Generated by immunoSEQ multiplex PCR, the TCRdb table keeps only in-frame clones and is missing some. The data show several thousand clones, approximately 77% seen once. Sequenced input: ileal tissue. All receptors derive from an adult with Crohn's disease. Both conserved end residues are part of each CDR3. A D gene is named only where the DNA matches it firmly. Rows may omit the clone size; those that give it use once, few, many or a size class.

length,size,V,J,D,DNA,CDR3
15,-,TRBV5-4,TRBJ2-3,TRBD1,TGTGCCAGCAGTTCGGACAGGGTGACGACAGATACGCAGTATTTT,CASSSDRVTTDTQYF
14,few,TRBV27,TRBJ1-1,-,TGTGCCAGCAGCCCTTATCGGGCGGGCACTGAAGCTTTCTTT,CASSPYRAGTEAFF
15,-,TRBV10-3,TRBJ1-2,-,TGTGCCATCAGACCCGGTCAGGGTAGTGGCTATGGCTACACCTTC,CAIRPGQGSGYGYTF
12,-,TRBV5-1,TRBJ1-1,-,TGCGCCAGCAGCACCGGGAACACTGAAGCTTTCTTT,CASSTGNTEAFF
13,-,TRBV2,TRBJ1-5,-,TGTGCCAGCGAGCAGGGAAGGGGTCAGCCCCAGCATTTT,CASEQGRGQPQHF
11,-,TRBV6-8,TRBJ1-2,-,TGTGCCAGCAGTTACTGGGCTGGCTACACCTTC,CASSYWAGYTF
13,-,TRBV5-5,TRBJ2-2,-,TGTGCCAGCAGCTTGGAGCGGTACTCCGAGCTGTTTTTT,CASSLERYSELFF
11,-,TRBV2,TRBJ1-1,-,TGTGCCAGCGAGCTTTACACTGAAGCTTTCTTT,CASELYTEAFF
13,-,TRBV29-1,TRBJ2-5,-,TGCAGCGTTGGGGCCAGCATCGGGGAGACCCAGTACTTC,CSVGASIGETQYF
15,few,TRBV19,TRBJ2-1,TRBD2,TGTGCCAGTAGTGGTTCAAGCGGGGTTTACAATGAGCAGTTCTTC,CASSGSSGVYNEQFF
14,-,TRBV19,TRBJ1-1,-,TGTGCCAGTATAGTAAGTCTGGCCGGGACTGAAGCTTTCTTT,CASIVSLAGTEAFF
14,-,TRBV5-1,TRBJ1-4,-,TGCGCCAGCAGGTTGGATTCAACTAATGAAAAACTGTTTTTT,CASRLDSTNEKLFF
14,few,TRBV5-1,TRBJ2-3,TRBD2,TGCGCCAGCAGCTTGGCTAGCGGGGGGGCTACGCAGTATTTT,CASSLASGGATQYF
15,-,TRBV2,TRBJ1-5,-,TGTGCCAGCAGGGGGGGGGACTATAGCAATCAGCCCCAGCATTTT,CASRGGDYSNQPQHF
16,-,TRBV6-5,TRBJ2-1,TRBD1,TGTGCCAGCAGTTACCCGCCAGGGGGCCTCTACAATGAGCAGTTCTTC,CASSYPPGGLYNEQFF
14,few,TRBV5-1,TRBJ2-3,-,TGCGCCAGCAGCTTCAACTCTTACACAGATACGCAGTATTTT,CASSFNSYTDTQYF
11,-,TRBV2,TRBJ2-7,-,TGTGCCAGCAGTGACAGGTACGAGCAGTACTTC,CASSDRYEQYF
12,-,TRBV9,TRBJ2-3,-,TGTGCCAGCAGCCCCCTAGAAGGTACGCAGTATTTT,CASSPLEGTQYF
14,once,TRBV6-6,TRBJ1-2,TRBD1,TGTGCCAGCAGTGGCTTGACAGGGGAATTTGGCTACACCTTC,CASSGLTGEFGYTF
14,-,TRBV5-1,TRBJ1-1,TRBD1,TGCGCCAGCAGCGCCCGGACAGGGGGAGGTGAAGCTTTCTTT,CASSARTGGGEAFF
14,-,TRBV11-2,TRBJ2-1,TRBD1,TGTGCCAGCAGACTGACAGGGGCGGATAATGAGCAGTTCTTC,CASRLTGADNEQFF
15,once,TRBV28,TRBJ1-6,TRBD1,TGTGCCAGCAGTTTCGCGCAGGGGGCAGGTTCACCCCTCCACTTT,CASSFAQGAGSPLHF
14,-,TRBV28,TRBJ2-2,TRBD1,TGTGCCAGCAGTACAGGGGGGAACACCGGGGAGCTGTTTTTT,CASSTGGNTGELFF
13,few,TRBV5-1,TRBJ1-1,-,TGCGCCAGCAGCTTGGCCTCGGGGGGTGAAGCTTTCTTT,CASSLASGGEAFF
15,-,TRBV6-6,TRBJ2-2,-,TGTGCCAGCAGTTACCTTGAGACTAACACCGGGGAGCTGTTTTTT,CASSYLETNTGELFF
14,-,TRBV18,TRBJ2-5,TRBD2,TGTGCCAGCTCCCCTATACCGGGACTAAGGACCCAGTACTTC,CASSPIPGLRTQYF
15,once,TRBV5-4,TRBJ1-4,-,TGTGCCAGCAGCTTACCAGGGAGCCTTAATGAAAAACTGTTTTTT,CASSLPGSLNEKLFF
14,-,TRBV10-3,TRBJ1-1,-,TGTGCCATCACTCGACAGGTGGGGAACACTGAAGCTTTCTTT,CAITRQVGNTEAFF
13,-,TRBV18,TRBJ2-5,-,TGTGCCAGCTCACCACTTGGGGAGGAGACCCAGTACTTC,CASSPLGEETQYF
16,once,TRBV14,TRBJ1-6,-,TGTGCCAGCAGCCAAGAACGGGTCCTCTATAATTCACCCCTCCACTTT,CASSQERVLYNSPLHF
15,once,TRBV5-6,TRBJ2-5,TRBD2,TGTGCCAGCAGCACGAGACTAGCGGGGGCAGAGACCCAGTACTTC,CASSTRLAGAETQYF
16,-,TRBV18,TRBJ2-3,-,TGTGCCAGCTCACCGGGGACGGGGGGCGGTGGAGATACGCAGTATTTT,CASSPGTGGGGDTQYF
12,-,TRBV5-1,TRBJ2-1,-,TGCGCCAGCAGCTATGGGCGCAATGAGCAGTTCTTC,CASSYGRNEQFF
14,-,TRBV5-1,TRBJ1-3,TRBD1,TGCGCCAGCAGCGGGACAGCAGATGGAAACACCATATATTTT,CASSGTADGNTIYF
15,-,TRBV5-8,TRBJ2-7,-,TGTGCCAGCACGTTACAGGGTAGCCTTCCCTACGAGCAGTACTTC,CASTLQGSLPYEQYF
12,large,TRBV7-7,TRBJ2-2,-,TGTGCTAGCAGCTTCTCAGGCGGGGAGCTGTTTTTT,CASSFSGGELFF
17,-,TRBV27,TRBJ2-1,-,TGTGCCAGCAGTTTATATAGTAGCGAGATCTCCTACAATGAGCAGTTCTTC,CASSLYSSEISYNEQFF
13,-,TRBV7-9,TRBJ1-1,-,TGTGCCAGCGAAATGACAGCTAACACTGAAGCTTTCTTT,CASEMTANTEAFF
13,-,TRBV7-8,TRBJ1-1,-,TGTGCCAGCAGCTTAAGGGGGATCGCTGAAGCTTTCTTT,CASSLRGIAEAFF
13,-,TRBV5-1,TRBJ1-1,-,TGCGCCAGCTTCAGTGGGGGCCACACTGAAGCTTTCTTT,CASFSGGHTEAFF
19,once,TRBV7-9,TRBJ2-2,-,TGTGCCAGCAGCATTCCCGGGACACTCGGTGGAGCAAAACCCGGGGAGCTGTTTTTT,CASSIPGTLGGAKPGELFF